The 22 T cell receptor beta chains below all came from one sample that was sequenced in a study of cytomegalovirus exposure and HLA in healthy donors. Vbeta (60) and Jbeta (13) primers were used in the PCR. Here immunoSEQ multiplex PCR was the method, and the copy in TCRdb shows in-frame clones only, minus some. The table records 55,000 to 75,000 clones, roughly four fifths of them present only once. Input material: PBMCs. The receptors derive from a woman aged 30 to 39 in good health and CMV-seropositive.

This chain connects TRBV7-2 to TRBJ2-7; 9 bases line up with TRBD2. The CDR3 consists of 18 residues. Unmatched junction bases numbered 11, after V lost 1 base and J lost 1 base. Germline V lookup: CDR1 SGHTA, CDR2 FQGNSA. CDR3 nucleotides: TGTGCCAGCAGCTTAGGGTACCGGGGTAGCGGGAGTTCCTACGAGCAGTACTTC. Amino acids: CASSLGYRGSGSSYEQYF.

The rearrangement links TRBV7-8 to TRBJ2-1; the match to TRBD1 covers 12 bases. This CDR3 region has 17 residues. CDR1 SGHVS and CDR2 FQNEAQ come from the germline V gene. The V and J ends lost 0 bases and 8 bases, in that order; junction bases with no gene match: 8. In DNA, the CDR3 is TGTGCCAGCAGCTTAGCTTTCCGGGACAGGGGGCACCATGAGCAGTTCTTC. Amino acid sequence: CASSLAFRDRGHHEQFF.

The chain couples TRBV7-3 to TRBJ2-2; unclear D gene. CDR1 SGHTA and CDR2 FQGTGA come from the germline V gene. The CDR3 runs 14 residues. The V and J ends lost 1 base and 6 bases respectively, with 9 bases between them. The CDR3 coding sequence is TGTGCCAGCAGCTTAAGCGTGGGCTCCGGGGAGCTGTTTTTT. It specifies CASSLSVGSGELFF.

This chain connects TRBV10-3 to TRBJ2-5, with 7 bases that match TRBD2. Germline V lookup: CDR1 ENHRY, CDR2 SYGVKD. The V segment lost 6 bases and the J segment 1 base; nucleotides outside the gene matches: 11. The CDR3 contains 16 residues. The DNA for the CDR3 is TGTGCCATCAGGCACAATTTAGCGGGTTCCCAAGAGACCCAGTACTTC. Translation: CAIRHNLAGSQETQYF.

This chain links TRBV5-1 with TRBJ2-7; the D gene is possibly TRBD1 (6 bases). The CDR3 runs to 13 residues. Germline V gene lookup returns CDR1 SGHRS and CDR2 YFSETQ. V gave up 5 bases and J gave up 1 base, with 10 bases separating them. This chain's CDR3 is CASRWGLSYEQYF. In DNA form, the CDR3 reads TGCGCCAGCAGGTGGGGGCTGTCCTACGAGCAGTACTTC.

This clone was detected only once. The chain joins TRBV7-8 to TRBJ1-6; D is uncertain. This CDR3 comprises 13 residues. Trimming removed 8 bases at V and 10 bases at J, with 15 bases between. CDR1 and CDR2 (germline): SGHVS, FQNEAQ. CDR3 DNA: TGTGCCAGCGCCCTCGGGGTTGGGTCACCCCTCCACTTT. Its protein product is CASALGVGSPLHF.

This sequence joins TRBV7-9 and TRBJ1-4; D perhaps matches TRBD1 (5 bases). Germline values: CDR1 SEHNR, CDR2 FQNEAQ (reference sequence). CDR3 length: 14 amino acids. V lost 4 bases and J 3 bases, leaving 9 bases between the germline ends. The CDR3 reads CASSWGLANEKLFF. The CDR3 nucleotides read TGTGCCAGCAGCTGGGGCCTAGCTAATGAAAAACTGTTTTTT.

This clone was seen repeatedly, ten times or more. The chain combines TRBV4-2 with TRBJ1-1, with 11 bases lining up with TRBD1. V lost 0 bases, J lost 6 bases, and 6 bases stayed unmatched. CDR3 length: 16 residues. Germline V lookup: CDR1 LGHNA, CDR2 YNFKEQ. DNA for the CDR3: TGTGCCAGCAGCCAAGATGGGACAGGGGGGAAGCCTGAAGCTTTCTTT. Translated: CASSQDGTGGKPEAFF.

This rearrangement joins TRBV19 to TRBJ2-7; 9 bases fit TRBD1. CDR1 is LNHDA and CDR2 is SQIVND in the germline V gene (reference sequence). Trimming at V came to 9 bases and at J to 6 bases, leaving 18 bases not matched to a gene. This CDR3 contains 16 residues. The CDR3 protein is CARVPGQGRGFCEQYF. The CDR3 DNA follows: TGTGCCAGAGTCCCGGGACAGGGAAGAGGTTTCTGCGAGCAGTACTTC.

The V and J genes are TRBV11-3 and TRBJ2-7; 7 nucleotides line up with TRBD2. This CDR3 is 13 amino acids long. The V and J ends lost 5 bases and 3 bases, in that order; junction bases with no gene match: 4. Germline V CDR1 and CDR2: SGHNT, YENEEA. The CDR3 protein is CASSQTSVYEQYF. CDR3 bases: TGTGCCAGCAGCCAAACTAGCGTCTACGAGCAGTACTTC.

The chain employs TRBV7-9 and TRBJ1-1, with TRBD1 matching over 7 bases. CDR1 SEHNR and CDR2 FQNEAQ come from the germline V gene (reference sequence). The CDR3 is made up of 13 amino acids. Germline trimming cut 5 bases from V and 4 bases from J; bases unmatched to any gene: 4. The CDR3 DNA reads TGTGCCAGCAGCAAAGCAGGGGGCACTGAAGCTTTCTTT. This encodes CASSKAGGTEAFF.

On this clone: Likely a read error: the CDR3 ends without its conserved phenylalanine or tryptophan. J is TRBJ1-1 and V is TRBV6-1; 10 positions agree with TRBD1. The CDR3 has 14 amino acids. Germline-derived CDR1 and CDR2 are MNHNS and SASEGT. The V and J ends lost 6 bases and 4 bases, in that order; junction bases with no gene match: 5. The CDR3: CASRTGQGSTEAFL. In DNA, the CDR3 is TGTGCCAGCAGGACGGGACAGGGGTCCACTGAAGCTTTCCTT.

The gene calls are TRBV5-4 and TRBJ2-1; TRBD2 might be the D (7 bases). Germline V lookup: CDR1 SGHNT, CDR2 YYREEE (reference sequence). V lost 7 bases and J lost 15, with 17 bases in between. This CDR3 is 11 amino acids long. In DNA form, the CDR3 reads TGTGCCAGCGGGGGGGGGCCCCTCCTGTTCTTC. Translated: CASGGGPLLFF.

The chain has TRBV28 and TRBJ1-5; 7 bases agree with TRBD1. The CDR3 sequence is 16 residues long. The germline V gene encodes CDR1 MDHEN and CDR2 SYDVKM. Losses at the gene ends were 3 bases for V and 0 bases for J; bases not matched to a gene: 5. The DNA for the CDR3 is TGTGCCAGCAGTTTGGGACAGCGAATTAGCAATCAGCCCCAGCATTTT. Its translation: CASSLGQRISNQPQHF.

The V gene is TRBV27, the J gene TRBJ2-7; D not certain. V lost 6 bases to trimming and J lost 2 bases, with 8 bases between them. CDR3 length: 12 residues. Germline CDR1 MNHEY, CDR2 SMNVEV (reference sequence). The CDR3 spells CASRTGAYEQYF. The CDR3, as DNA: TGTGCCAGCAGGACTGGAGCCTACGAGCAGTACTTC.

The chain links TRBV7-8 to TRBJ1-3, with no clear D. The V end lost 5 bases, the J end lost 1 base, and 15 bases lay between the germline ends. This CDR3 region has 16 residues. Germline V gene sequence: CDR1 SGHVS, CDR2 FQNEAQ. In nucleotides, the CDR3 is TGTGCCAGCAGCCCCGGGGAGGATCGTTCTGGAAACACCATATATTTT. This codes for CASSPGEDRSGNTIYF.

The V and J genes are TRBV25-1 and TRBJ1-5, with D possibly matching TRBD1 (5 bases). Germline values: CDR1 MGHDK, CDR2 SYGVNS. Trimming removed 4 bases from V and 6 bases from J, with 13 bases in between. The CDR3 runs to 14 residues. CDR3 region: CASSALGGVQPQHF. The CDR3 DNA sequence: TGTGCCAGCAGTGCCCTTGGGGGGGTTCAGCCCCAGCATTTT.

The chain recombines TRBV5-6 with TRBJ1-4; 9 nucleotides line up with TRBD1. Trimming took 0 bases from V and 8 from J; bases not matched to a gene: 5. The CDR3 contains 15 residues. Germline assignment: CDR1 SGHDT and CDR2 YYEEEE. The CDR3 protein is CASSLADRGKEKLFF. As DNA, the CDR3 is TGTGCCAGCAGCTTGGCCGACAGGGGGAAAGAAAAACTGTTTTTT.

The CDR3 loop is CASSSGTHSGQGLSSYNSPLHF. DNA of the CDR3: TGTGCCAGCAGTTCAGGAACCCACTCGGGACAGGGCCTAAGCTCCTATAATTCACCCCTCCACTTT. V is TRBV27 and J is TRBJ1-6; TRBD1 matches 9 bases. CDR1 is MNHEY, CDR2 SMNVEV, per germline (reference sequence). This CDR3 contains 22 residues. V was clipped by 4 bases and J by 0 bases; unmatched bases: 19.

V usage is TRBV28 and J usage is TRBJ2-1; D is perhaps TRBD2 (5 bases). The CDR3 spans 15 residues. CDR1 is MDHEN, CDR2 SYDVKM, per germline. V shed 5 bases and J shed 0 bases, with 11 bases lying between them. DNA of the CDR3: TGTGCCAGCAGTCGCCTGGACTTCTCCTACAATGAGCAGTTCTTC. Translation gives CASSRLDFSYNEQFF.

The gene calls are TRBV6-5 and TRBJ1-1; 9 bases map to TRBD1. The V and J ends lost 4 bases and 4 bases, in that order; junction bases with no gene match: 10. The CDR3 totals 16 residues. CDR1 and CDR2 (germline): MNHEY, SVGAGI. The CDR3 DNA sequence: TGTGCCAGCAGTTCCGCCCTGGGACAGGGACCCACTGAAGCTTTCTTT. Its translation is CASSSALGQGPTEAFF.

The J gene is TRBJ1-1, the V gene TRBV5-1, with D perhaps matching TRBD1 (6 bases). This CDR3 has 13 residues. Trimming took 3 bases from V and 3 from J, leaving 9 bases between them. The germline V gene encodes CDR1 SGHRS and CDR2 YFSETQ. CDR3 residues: CASSWGQDTEAFF. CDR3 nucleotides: TGCGCCAGCAGCTGGGGACAAGACACTGAAGCTTTCTTT.